The TCR beta chain described here comes from a study of shared clonotypes between healthy human individuals. Study information: A couple of female and three male donors aged 18 to 49 were enrolled. Study results and limitations: Around 5% was the fraction of naive CD4 clonotypes found shared across a few donors.

The V gene's germline CDR1 is SEHNR and CDR2 FQNEAQ (reference sequence). This CDR3 contains 13 residues. Deletions cut 3 bases from V and 3 bases from J, with 8 bases between. About this clone itself: Its specificity is unknown.

In the sorted-subset replicate PCRs, 150 to 200 ng DNA, tens of thousands of T cell genomes, was used. Measured with immunoSEQ multiplex PCR; TCRdb has only the in-frame clones, and not every one. The table lists nearly 1 million clones, more than 75% of them singletons. This TCR was sampled from a man younger than 35 in good health. The sample consisted of memory CD4+ T cells sorted from blood. Sample subset: CD45RA-negative fraction. The rearrangement links TRBV7-9 to TRBJ1-1; perhaps TRBD1 as D (5 bases). This chain's CDR3 is CASSFGGDTEAFF. The DNA for the CDR3 is TGTGCCAGCAGCTTTGGGGGGGACACTGAAGCTTTCTTT.